These 6 T cell receptor beta chains came from one sample sequenced in a study of circulating CD8 cells and anti-PD-1 response in melanoma. Four subsets defined by PD-1 and/or TIGIT were sorted from live CD3+CD8+TCRalphabeta+ cells. Using approximately 14 ng of total RNA, TCR libraries were made with the QIAseq Immune Repertoire TCR panel. TCRdb re-analysed the reads in MiXCR, keeping a single row per CDR3 protein. Of about 200 distinct CDR3 sequences in the sample, 3% to 3.5% were seen once. This material consisted of CD8+ T cells from PBMCs, taken at baseline or after one month of anti-PD-1 therapy (not recorded which). These receptors originate from a human donor with melanoma.

This clonotype is categorized as large (0.1 to 1%). V usage is TRBV2 and J usage is TRBJ1-5; D is perhaps TRBD1 (5 bases). V dropped 6 bases and J dropped 0 bases, with 12 bases sitting between them. CDR1 is SNHLY, CDR2 FYNNEI, per germline. The CDR3 is 15 residues long. The CDR3 nucleotides read TGTGCCAGCAGCGACAGACTAGTTAGCAATCAGCCCCAGCATTTT. This sequence encodes CASSDRLVSNQPQHF.

Relative to its sample, this clonotype is medium-sized. The chain links TRBV2 to TRBJ2-7; D is unclear. V was trimmed by 5 bases and J by 0 bases, leaving 17 bases between them. The CDR3 loop spans 16 amino acids. Germline V gene lookup returns CDR1 SNHLY and CDR2 FYNNEI. The CDR3 spells CASSQRPWKVSYEQYF. Written as DNA, the CDR3 is TGTGCCAGCAGTCAAAGACCGTGGAAAGTCTCCTACGAGCAGTACTTC. Combining the CDR3 with reference TRBV2 and TRBJ2-7 gives the whole variable domain EPEVTQTPSHQVTQMGQEVILRCVPISNHLYFYWYRQILGQKVEFLVSFYNNEISEKSEIFDDQFSVERPDGSNFTLKIRSTKLEDSAMYFCASSQRPWKVSYEQYFGPGTRLTVT.

By its share, this clonotype is large (0.1 to 1%). The chain couples TRBV30 to TRBJ2-7; D unresolved. V lost 0 bases to trimming and J lost 4 bases, with 13 bases between them. Germline CDR1 is GTSNPN and CDR2 is SVGIG (reference sequence). The CDR3 runs 14 residues. This CDR3 is CAWSVYHSSYEQYF. CDR3 coding DNA: TGTGCCTGGAGTGTATATCACTCCAGTTACGAGCAGTACTTC.

In this sample, this clonotype is hyperexpanded. The CDR3 loop reads CASSFMGYYEQYF. The CDR3 DNA sequence: TGTGCCAGCAGCTTTATGGGGTATTACGAGCAGTACTTC. The V gene is TRBV5-8, the J gene TRBJ2-7; D not resolved. Germline V gene data show CDR1 as SGHTS and CDR2 as YDEGEE. The CDR3 is 13 amino acids. V was pared by 2 bases and J by 4 bases, with 10 bases between.

This clonotype is classed as large. V is TRBV11-2 and J is TRBJ2-7, with TRBD1 as a possible D gene (6 bases). Germline loops: CDR1 SGHAT, CDR2 FQNNGV. Between the trimmed V and J ends, which lost 3 bases and 0 bases, there was a span of 18 bases. The CDR3 spans 17 residues. The CDR3, as DNA: TGTGCCAGCAGCTTGAATTCCTTTTCGGACAGCTCCTACGAGCAGTACTTC. It is translated as CASSLNSFSDSSYEQYF.

By share of the sample, this clonotype is hyperexpanded. The chain joins TRBV7-9 to TRBJ2-2; D gene ambiguous. The CDR3 sequence is 11 residues long. Per the germline V gene, CDR1 is SEHNR and CDR2 is FQNEAQ (reference sequence). With 3 bases removed from V and 7 bases from J, the gap between germline ends came to 3 bases. CDR3 DNA sequence: TGTGCCAGCAGCTTCGTCGGGGAGCTGTTTTTT. Translated, it gives CASSFVGELFF.